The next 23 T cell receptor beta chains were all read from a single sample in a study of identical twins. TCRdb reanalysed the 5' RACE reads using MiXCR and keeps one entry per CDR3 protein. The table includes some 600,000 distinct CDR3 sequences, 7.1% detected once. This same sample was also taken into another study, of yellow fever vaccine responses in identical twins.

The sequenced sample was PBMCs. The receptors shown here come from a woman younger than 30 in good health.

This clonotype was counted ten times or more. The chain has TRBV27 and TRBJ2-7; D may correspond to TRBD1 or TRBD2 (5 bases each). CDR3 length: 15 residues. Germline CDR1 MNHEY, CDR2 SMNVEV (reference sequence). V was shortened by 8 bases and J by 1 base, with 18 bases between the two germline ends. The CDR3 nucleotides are TGTGCCAGCTTCTCAGACTCCAGGGAGTCCTACGAGCAGTACGTC. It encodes CASFSDSRESYEQYV.

The CDR3 loop reads CASSARAHNFSGNTIYF. Here the CDR3 DNA reads TGCGCCAGCAGCGCACGGGCACATAATTTCTCTGGAAACACCATATATTTT. The chain couples TRBV4-1 to TRBJ1-3; D is undetermined. Trimming removed 5 bases from V and 0 bases from J, with 17 bases in between. From germline, CDR1 is MGHRA and CDR2 YSYEKL. This CDR3 has 17 amino acids.

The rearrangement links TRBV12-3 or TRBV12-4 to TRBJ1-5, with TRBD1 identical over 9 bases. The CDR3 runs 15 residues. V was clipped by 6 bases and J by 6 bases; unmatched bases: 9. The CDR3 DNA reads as TGTGCCAGCAGACCCAGGGACAGGGACGGTCAGCCCCAGCATTTT. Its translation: CASRPRDRDGQPQHF.

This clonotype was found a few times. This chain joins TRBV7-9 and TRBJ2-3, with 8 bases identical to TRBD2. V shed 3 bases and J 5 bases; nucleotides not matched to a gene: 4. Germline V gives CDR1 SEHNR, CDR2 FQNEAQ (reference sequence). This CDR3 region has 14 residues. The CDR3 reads CASSFRGGIDTQYF. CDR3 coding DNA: TGTGCCAGCAGCTTCCGGGGGGGTATAGATACGCAGTATTTT.

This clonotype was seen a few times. CDR3 sequence: CSVVVAGRSTDTQYF. CDR3 sequence (DNA): TGCAGCGTTGTTGTAGCGGGGAGGTCCACAGATACGCAGTATTTT. The chain couples TRBV29-1 to TRBJ2-3; 8 nucleotides line up with TRBD2. This CDR3 region has 15 residues. V shed 4 bases and J 2 bases; nucleotides not matched to a gene: 8. Germline CDR1 reads SQVTM; CDR2 reads ANQGSEA.

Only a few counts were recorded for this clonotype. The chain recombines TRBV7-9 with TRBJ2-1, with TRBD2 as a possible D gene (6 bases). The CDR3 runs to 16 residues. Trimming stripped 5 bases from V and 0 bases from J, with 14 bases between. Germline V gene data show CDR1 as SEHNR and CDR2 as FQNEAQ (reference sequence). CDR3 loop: CASSPPSDSSYNEQFF. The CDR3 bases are TGTGCCAGCAGCCCTCCTAGCGATAGCTCCTACAATGAGCAGTTCTTC.

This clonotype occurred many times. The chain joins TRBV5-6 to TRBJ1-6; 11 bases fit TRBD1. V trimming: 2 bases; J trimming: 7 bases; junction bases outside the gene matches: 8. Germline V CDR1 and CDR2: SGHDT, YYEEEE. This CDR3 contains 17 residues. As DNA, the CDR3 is TGTGCCAGCAGCTTAGAAGGACAGGGGGCGAGGAATTCACCCCTCCACTTT. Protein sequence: CASSLEGQGARNSPLHF.

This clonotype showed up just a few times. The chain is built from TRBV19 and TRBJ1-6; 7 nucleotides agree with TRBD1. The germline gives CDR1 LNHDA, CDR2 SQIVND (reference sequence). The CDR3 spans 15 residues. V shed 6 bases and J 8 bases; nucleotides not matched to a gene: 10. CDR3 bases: TGTGCCAGTAGGAAGGATACAGGGGATGATTCACCCCTCCACTTT. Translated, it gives CASRKDTGDDSPLHF.

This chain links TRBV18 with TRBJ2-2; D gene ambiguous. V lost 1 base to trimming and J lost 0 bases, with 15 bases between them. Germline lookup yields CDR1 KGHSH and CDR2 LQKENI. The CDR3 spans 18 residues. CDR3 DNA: TGTGCCAGCTCACCACGCAACCCGACCAACACGAACACCGGGGAGCTGTTTTTT. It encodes CASSPRNPTNTNTGELFF. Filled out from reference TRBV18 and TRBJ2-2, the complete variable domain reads NAGVMQNPRHLVRRRGQEARLRCSPMKGHSHVYWYRQLPEEGLKFMVYLQKENIIDESGMPKERFSAEFPKEGPSILRIQQVVRGDSAAYFCASSPRNPTNTNTGELFFGEGSRLTVL.

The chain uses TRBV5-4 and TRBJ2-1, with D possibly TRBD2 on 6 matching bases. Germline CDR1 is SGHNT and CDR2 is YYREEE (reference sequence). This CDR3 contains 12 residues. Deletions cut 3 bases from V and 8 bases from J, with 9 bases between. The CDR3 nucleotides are TGTGCCAGCAGCTCGGGGACTTATGAGCAGTTCTTC. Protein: CASSSGTYEQFF.

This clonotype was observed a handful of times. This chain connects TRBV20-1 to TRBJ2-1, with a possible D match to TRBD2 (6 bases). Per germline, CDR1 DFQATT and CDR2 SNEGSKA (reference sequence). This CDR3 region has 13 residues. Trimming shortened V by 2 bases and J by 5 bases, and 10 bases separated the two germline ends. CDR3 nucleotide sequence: TGCAGTGCTAGAAGACTAGTCGACAATGAGCAGTTCTTC. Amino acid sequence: CSARRLVDNEQFF.

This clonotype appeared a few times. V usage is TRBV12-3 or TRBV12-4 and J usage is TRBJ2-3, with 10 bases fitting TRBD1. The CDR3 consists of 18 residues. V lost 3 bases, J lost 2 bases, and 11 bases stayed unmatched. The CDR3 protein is CASSLGLSDRGFTDTQYF. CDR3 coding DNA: TGTGCCAGCAGTTTGGGGTTATCGGACAGGGGGTTCACAGATACGCAGTATTTT.

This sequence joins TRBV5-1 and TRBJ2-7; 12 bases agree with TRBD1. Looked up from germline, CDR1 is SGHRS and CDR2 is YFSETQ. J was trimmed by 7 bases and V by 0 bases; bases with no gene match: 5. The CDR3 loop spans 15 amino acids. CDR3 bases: TGCGCCAGCAGCTTGGAGGGACAGGGGGCTCAAGAGCAGTACTTC. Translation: CASSLEGQGAQEQYF.

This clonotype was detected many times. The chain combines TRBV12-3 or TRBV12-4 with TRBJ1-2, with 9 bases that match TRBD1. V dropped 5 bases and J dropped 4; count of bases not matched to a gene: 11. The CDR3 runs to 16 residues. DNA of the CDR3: TGTGCCAGCAGTCCCCGGACAGGGGTGGTCGGCTATGGCTACACCTTC. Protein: CASSPRTGVVGYGYTF.

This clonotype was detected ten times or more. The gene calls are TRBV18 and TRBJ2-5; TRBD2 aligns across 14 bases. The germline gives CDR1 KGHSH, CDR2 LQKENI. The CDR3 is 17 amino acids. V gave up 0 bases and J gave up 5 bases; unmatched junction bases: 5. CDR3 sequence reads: CASSPPGTSGSRETQYF. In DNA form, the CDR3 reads TGTGCCAGCTCACCACCGGGGACTAGCGGGAGTCGGGAGACCCAGTACTTC.

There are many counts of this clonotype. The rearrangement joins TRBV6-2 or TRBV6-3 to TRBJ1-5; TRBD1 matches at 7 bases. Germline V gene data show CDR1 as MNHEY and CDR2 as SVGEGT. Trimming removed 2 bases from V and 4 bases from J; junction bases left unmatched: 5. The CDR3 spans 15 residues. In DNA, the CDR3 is TGTGCCAGCAGTTACAACACAGGGGTTAATCAGCCCCAGCATTTT. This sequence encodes CASSYNTGVNQPQHF.

This CDR3 reads CASRETGGANYGYTF. The CDR3 DNA sequence: TGTGCCAGCAGGGAAACAGGGGGTGCTAACTATGGCTACACCTTC. The chain carries TRBV25-1 and TRBJ1-2; TRBD1 matches at 8 bases. With 6 bases clipped from V and 0 bases from J, the junction kept 6 bases outside the gene matches. Per the germline V gene, CDR1 is MGHDK and CDR2 is SYGVNS. This CDR3 region has 15 residues.

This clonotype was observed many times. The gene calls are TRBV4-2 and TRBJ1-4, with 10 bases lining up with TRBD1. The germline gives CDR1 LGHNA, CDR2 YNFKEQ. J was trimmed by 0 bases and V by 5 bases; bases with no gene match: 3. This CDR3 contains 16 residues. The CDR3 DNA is TGTGCCAGCAGCTCCGGACAGGGGGCAACTAATGAAAAACTGTTTTTT. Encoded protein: CASSSGQGATNEKLFF.

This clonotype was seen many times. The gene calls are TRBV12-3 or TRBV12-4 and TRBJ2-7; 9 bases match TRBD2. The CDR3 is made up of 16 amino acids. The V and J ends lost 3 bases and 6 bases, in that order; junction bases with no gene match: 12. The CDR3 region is CASSLSVRTSVGEQYF. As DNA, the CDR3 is TGTGCCAGCAGTTTGAGTGTCCGGACTAGCGTAGGCGAGCAGTACTTC.

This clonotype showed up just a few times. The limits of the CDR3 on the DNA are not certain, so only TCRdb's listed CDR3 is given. Here the CDR3 reads CSVGEGAKNIQNF. The genes are TRBV29-1 and TRBJ2-4; TRBD1, the D gene given by the table, was not confirmed from the DNA. The germline V gene encodes CDR1 SQVTM and CDR2 ANQGSEA. A total of 13 residues make up the CDR3, ends included.

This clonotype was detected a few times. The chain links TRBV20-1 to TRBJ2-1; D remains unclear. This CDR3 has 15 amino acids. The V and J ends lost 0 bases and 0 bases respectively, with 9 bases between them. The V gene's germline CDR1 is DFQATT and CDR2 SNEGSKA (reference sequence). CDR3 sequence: CSARDTASSYNEQFF. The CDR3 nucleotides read TGCAGTGCTAGAGATACCGCCAGCTCCTACAATGAGCAGTTCTTC.

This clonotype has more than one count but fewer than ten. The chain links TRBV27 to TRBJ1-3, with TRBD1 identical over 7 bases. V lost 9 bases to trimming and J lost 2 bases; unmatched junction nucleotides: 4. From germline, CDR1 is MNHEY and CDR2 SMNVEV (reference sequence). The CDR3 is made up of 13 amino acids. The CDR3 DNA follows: TGTGCCAGAACAGGGGCGACTGGAAACACCATATATTTT. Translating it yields CARTGATGNTIYF.

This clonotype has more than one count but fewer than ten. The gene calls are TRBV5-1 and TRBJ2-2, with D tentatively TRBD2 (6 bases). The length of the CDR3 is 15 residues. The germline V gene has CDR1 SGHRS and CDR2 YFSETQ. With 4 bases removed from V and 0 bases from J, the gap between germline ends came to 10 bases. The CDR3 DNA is TGCGCCAGCAGCATGGGCGGGACGAACACCGGGGAGCTGTTTTTT. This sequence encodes CASSMGGTNTGELFF.